This paragraph covers one T cell receptor (beta chain) sequence. This sample was taken from a study of T cell clones after liver transplantation. Whole-study context: TCRbeta sequencing after a pre-transplant mixed lymphocyte reaction identified graft-donor-reactive clones, later tracked in post-transplant blood.

From germline, CDR1 is MDHEN and CDR2 SYDVKM. CDR3 size: 16 residues. The V gene end was trimmed by 6 bases and the J gene end by 2 bases; junction bases not matched to a gene: 8. Repertoires were generated with immunoSEQ multiplex PCR, while TCRdb's copy carries only in-frame clones and drops some. The sample has around 110,000 clones, roughly nine tenths seen once. CD3+CD4+ and CD3+CD8+ cells were FACS-sorted from thawed unstimulated PBMCs. The genes are TRBV28 and TRBJ2-7, with 12 nucleotides matching TRBD2. The specimen comprised CD4+ T cells from blood, sampled 12 months after liver transplant. The sequence derives from a human patient who received a liver transplant. Some T cells may be the graft donor's. For the CDR3, the DNA is TGTGCCAGCAGCTGGGGACTAGCGGGCATTCCCTACGAGCAGTACTTC. Protein product: CASSWGLAGIPYEQYF.